One and the same sample provided the 27 T cell receptor beta chains below, sequenced in a study of cytomegalovirus exposure and HLA in healthy donors. Primers for the PCR totalled 60 Vbeta and 13 Jbeta. Sequenced by immunoSEQ multiplex PCR; TCRdb stores in-frame clones only, minus some. The sample gives approximately 110,000 clones, around 78% of which show up once; around 2.1% is in the top ten. The source material was PBMCs. Source of these receptors: a man aged 50-59 years in good health and CMV-seronegative.

This chain uses TRBV5-6 with TRBJ1-1, with D possibly TRBD1 on 6 matching bases. The CDR3 runs to 18 residues. V dropped 4 bases and J dropped 2 bases, with 24 bases sitting between them. Germline V CDR1 and CDR2: SGHDT, YYEEEE. CDR3 in DNA: TGTGCCAGCAGCGAAGAGCTGAACAGGGCGGGCCCCAACACTGAAGCTTTCTTT. It encodes CASSEELNRAGPNTEAFF.

The chain couples TRBV18 to TRBJ1-3; tentatively, D is TRBD1 (6 bases). This CDR3 contains 15 residues. V dropped 2 bases and J dropped 4 bases, with 12 bases sitting between them. Germline assignment: CDR1 KGHSH and CDR2 LQKENI. The CDR3 bases are TGTGCCAGCTCACCAGAACAGGGCTCAGGAAACACCATATATTTT. Protein: CASSPEQGSGNTIYF.

The chain combines TRBV7-2 with TRBJ2-1; D is undetermined. Germline V gene lookup returns CDR1 SGHTA and CDR2 FQGNSA. Trimming removed 5 bases from V and 2 bases from J, with 13 bases in between. The CDR3 runs to 15 residues. The CDR3 spells CASSKQPPPYNEQFF. The DNA of the CDR3 is TGTGCCAGCAGCAAACAGCCACCACCCTACAATGAGCAGTTCTTC.

This chain connects TRBV5-6 to TRBJ2-2; 13 bases align to TRBD2. After removal of 4 bases from V and 2 bases from J, the junction contained 5 bases not matched to a gene. Germline CDR1 and CDR2: SGHDT and YYEEEE. This CDR3 is built from 17 residues. Written as DNA, the CDR3 is TGTGCCAGCAGCCCCGGACTAGCGGGGGTCAACACCGGGGAGCTGTTTTTT. It translates to CASSPGLAGVNTGELFF. Using reference TRBV5-6 and TRBJ2-2 for the parts outside the CDR3, the full variable domain is DAGVTQSPTHLIKTRGQQVTLRCSPKSGHDTVSWYQQALGQGPQFIFQYYEEEERQRGNFPDRFSGHQFPNYSSELNVNALLLGDSALYLCASSPGLAGVNTGELFFGEGSRLTVL.

V usage is TRBV2 and J usage is TRBJ2-3; the match to TRBD2 covers 8 bases. CDR3 length: 15 residues. Germline V gives CDR1 SNHLY, CDR2 FYNNEI. V lost 5 bases to trimming and J lost 6 bases; unmatched junction nucleotides: 10. The CDR3 bases are TGTGCCAGCAGTTTTAGCGGGACTTGGGGGGATACGCAGTATTTT. Amino acids: CASSFSGTWGDTQYF.

In its sample, this clone was seen a few times. This sequence joins TRBV5-6 and TRBJ1-4; 8 bases are a match to TRBD1. Germline CDR1 and CDR2: SGHDT and YYEEEE. The CDR3 is 15 amino acids. Trimming removed 5 bases from V and 5 bases from J; junction bases left unmatched: 8. The CDR3 is CASRADREMNEKLFF. The CDR3 DNA sequence: TGTGCCAGCAGGGCGGACAGGGAAATGAATGAAAAACTGTTTTTT.

The CDR3 loop reads CASSLAQGSLISPLHF. The CDR3 DNA reads as TGTGCCAGCAGCTTGGCGCAGGGAAGCCTCATTTCACCCCTCCACTTT. The chain has TRBV5-4 and TRBJ1-6; D is possibly TRBD1 (5 bases). The CDR3 runs to 16 residues. Germline V gene lookup returns CDR1 SGHNT and CDR2 YYREEE (reference sequence). Deletions cut 0 bases from V and 9 bases from J, with 16 bases between.

The CDR3 DNA reads as TGTGCCAGCAGCCCGACCCCTTGGGGGGGGGTTTACACAGATACGCAGTATTTT. Amino acid sequence: CASSPTPWGGVYTDTQYF. The chain recombines TRBV9 with TRBJ2-3, with 7 nucleotides matching TRBD2. The CDR3 totals 18 residues. Germline V gives CDR1 SGDLS, CDR2 YYNGEE. The V segment lost 4 bases and the J segment 2 bases; nucleotides outside the gene matches: 16.

This chain links TRBV7-2 with TRBJ2-2; a possible D gene is TRBD1 (5 bases). This CDR3 is built from 13 residues. Trimming left V 3 bases short and J 5 bases short, with 7 bases between. Looked up from germline, CDR1 is SGHTA and CDR2 is FQGNSA. CDR3 nucleotides: TGTGCCAGCAGCTTCAGGGTGACCGGGGAGCTGTTTTTT. This translates into CASSFRVTGELFF.

Remarks on this clone: Distinct nucleotide sequences in the sample also encode this CDR3. The rearrangement uses TRBV28 and TRBJ2-5; D might be TRBD2 (5 bases). Trimming cost V 6 bases and J 2 bases, with 13 bases left between them. Germline assignment: CDR1 MDHEN and CDR2 SYDVKM. This CDR3 has 14 residues. CDR3 in DNA: TGTGCCAGCAGCCCTAGGACGGGACAAGAGACCCAGTACTTC. Amino acid sequence: CASSPRTGQETQYF.

This clone was detected a few times. This chain joins TRBV6-1 and TRBJ2-7, with 8 bases lining up with TRBD2. The trim removed 6 bases at V and 6 bases at J, leaving 10 bases unmatched. Germline V lookup: CDR1 MNHNS, CDR2 SASEGT. The CDR3 contains 14 residues. The chain's CDR3 is CASRSPGGGTEQYV. CDR3 bases: TGTGCCAGCAGATCCCCGGGGGGGGGCACCGAGCAGTACGTC.

This clone has a handful of counts. The chain is built from TRBV6-8 and TRBJ1-2, with 7 bases fitting TRBD1. This CDR3 region has 16 residues. V trimming: 2 bases; J trimming: 4 bases; junction bases outside the gene matches: 10. Germline lookup yields CDR1 MNHGY and CDR2 SAAAGT. The CDR3 nucleotides are TGTGCCAGCAGTTACCCCAGAAGGACAGGCTTCTATGGCTACACCTTC. It translates to CASSYPRRTGFYGYTF.

The V call is TRBV5-1, the J call TRBJ2-7; a weak D match, TRBD1 (6 bases). Deletions cut 1 base from V and 6 bases from J, with 17 bases between. The CDR3 extends over 15 amino acids. Germline-derived CDR1 and CDR2 are SGHRS and YFSETQ. CDR3 DNA: TGCGCCAGCAGCTTGTCTGGGACATACGGGACCGAGCAGTACTTC. Amino acids: CASSLSGTYGTEQYF.

About this clone itself: The sample has other DNA sequences that encode this CDR3 too. This chain uses TRBV5-1 with TRBJ1-6; 10 bases map to TRBD1. V lost 0 bases, J lost 7 bases, and 1 base stayed unmatched. This CDR3 is built from 15 residues. Germline CDR1 reads SGHRS; CDR2 reads YFSETQ. In DNA, the CDR3 is TGCGCCAGCAGCTTGGGGACAGGGGGAAATTCACCCCTCCACTTT. It is translated as CASSLGTGGNSPLHF.

This clone appeared once. The chain employs TRBV27 and TRBJ2-3; TRBD2 aligns across 7 bases. After removal of 5 bases from V and 11 bases from J, the junction contained 7 bases not matched to a gene. The CDR3 has 12 amino acids. Germline V gene lookup returns CDR1 MNHEY and CDR2 SMNVEV (reference sequence). CDR3 in amino acids: CASSKPGLLQYF. CDR3 DNA sequence: TGTGCCAGCAGTAAACCGGGACTACTGCAGTATTTT.

The chain uses TRBV7-9 and TRBJ2-7; TRBD2 agrees at 9 bases. Germline CDR1 reads SEHNR; CDR2 reads FQNEAQ (reference sequence). The CDR3 extends over 16 amino acids. DNA of the CDR3: TGTTCCAGCAGCCCCCCCTCAGCGGGGGGCCTCTACGAGCAGTACGTC. It translates to CSSSPPSAGGLYEQYV.

J is TRBJ2-3 and V is TRBV7-8; weak D call: TRBD2 (6 bases). Per germline, CDR1 SGHVS and CDR2 FQNEAQ. Trimming removed 2 bases from V and 2 bases from J, with 11 bases in between. This CDR3 has 15 amino acids. The chain's CDR3 is CASSLSGGPTDTQYF. The CDR3 DNA reads as TGTGCCAGCAGCTTATCCGGGGGACCCACAGATACGCAGTATTTT. The whole variable domain, filled in from reference TRBV7-8 and TRBJ2-3, reads GAGVSQSPRYKVAKRGQDVALRCDPISGHVSLFWYQQALGQGPEFLTYFQNEAQLDKSGLPSDRFFAERPEGSVSTLKIQRTQQEDSAVYLCASSLSGGPTDTQYFGPGTRLTVL.

The chain links TRBV5-5 to TRBJ1-4; 9 positions agree with TRBD1. Trimming removed 3 bases from V and 8 bases from J; junction bases left unmatched: 8. CDR1 and CDR2 (germline): SGHKS, YYEKEE (reference sequence). The CDR3 loop spans 15 amino acids. The CDR3 bases are TGTGCCAGCAGCTCCACGGGACAGGGTTACGAAAAACTGTTTTTT. Translation gives CASSSTGQGYEKLFF.

The J gene is TRBJ2-2, the V gene TRBV27; tentative D call: TRBD1 (6 bases). V dropped 4 bases and J dropped 6 bases, with 12 bases sitting between them. This CDR3 is 14 amino acids long. CDR1 is MNHEY, CDR2 SMNVEV, per germline (reference sequence). The DNA of the CDR3 is TGTGCCAGCAGTTCCACAGGGCCCCCCGGGGAGCTGTTTTTT. As protein: CASSSTGPPGELFF.

This clone was seen a few times. The rearrangement links TRBV19 to TRBJ1-1, with TRBD1 as a possible D gene (6 bases). CDR3 length: 14 amino acids. Trimming removed 10 bases at V and 0 bases at J, with 15 bases between. Germline loops: CDR1 LNHDA, CDR2 SQIVND (reference sequence). The CDR3: CAIKDRTMNTEAFF. The CDR3 DNA reads as TGTGCCATTAAGGACAGAACAATGAACACTGAAGCTTTCTTT.

V is TRBV5-1 and J is TRBJ1-2; D is unclear. Trimming pared 5 bases from V and 4 bases from J, leaving 18 bases between. CDR1 and CDR2 from the germline V gene are SGHRS and YFSETQ. The CDR3 is 15 residues long. CDR3 nucleotides: TGCGCCAGCAGGGAACCCGGGTCCATAGGCTATGGCTACACCTTC. Its protein is CASREPGSIGYGYTF.

This chain joins TRBV5-4 and TRBJ2-1; 8 nucleotides align to TRBD2. Germline V gives CDR1 SGHNT, CDR2 YYREEE (reference sequence). The CDR3 has 16 amino acids. Trimming took 0 bases from V and 3 from J; bases not matched to a gene: 5. CDR3 loop: CASSLGPSGHYNEQFF. Written as DNA, the CDR3 is TGTGCCAGCAGCTTGGGGCCTAGCGGGCACTACAATGAGCAGTTCTTC.

The V call is TRBV7-2, the J call TRBJ2-3; 7 positions match TRBD1. The CDR3 runs to 16 residues. The V gene's germline CDR1 is SGHTA and CDR2 FQGNSA. V lost 5 bases and J lost 6; bases outside the gene matches: 14. In DNA form, the CDR3 reads TGTGCCAGCAGCCGTTCCCCACAGGGGAAGTTCGATACGCAGTATTTT. Its translation: CASSRSPQGKFDTQYF. The full variable domain, in which reference TRBV7-2 and TRBJ2-3 provide the parts outside the CDR3, is GAGVSQSPSNKVTEKGKDVELRCDPISGHTALYWYRQSLGQGLEFLIYFQGNSAPDKSGLPSDRFSAERTGGSVSTLTIQRTQQEDSAVYLCASSRSPQGKFDTQYFGPGTRLTVL.

In nucleotides, the CDR3 is TGTGCCAGCAGGCCAGGATCATATAGCAATCAGCCCCAGCATTTT. This gives the protein CASRPGSYSNQPQHF. The chain recombines TRBV27 with TRBJ1-5; no firm D call. The V gene lost 6 bases and the J gene lost 0 bases, with 12 bases spanning the gap. The CDR3 is 15 amino acids. Germline V CDR1 and CDR2: MNHEY, SMNVEV (reference sequence).

The V gene is TRBV19, the J gene TRBJ1-1, with D maybe TRBD1 (5 bases). Trimming stripped 5 bases from V and 4 bases from J, with 17 bases between. CDR1 and CDR2 (germline): LNHDA, SQIVND (reference sequence). The CDR3 is made up of 15 amino acids. The DNA for the CDR3 is TGTGCCAGTAGTGGTCGGGAGGGGTGGGCCACTGAAGCTTTCTTT. Translation: CASSGREGWATEAFF.

The chain recombines TRBV25-1 with TRBJ2-2; TRBD2 is a possible D gene (5 bases). V was cut by 5 bases and J by 13 bases, with 20 bases left in between. Germline V gene sequence: CDR1 MGHDK, CDR2 SYGVNS. The CDR3 runs 14 residues. The CDR3 sequence: CASSPPILLGALFF. The CDR3 DNA is TGTGCCAGCAGTCCCCCGATCCTCCTGGGAGCGCTGTTTTTT.

The chain couples TRBV7-2 to TRBJ1-5; D is unresolved. CDR1 SGHTA and CDR2 FQGNSA come from the germline V gene. Trimming removed 2 bases at V and 4 bases at J, with 6 bases between. The CDR3 is 13 residues long. The chain's CDR3 is CASSLSVNQPQHF. In DNA, the CDR3 is TGTGCCAGCAGCTTATCCGTTAATCAGCCCCAGCATTTT.